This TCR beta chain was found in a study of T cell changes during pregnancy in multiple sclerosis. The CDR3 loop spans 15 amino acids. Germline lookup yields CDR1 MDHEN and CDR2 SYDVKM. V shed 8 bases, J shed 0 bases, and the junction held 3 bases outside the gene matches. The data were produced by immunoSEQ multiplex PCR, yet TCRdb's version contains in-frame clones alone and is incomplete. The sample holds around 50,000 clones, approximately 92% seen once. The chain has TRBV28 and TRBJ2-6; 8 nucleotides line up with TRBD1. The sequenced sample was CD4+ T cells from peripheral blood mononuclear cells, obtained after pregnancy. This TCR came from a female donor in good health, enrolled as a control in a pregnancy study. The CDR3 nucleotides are TGTGCCAGCGGCACAGGGGGCTCTGGGGCCAACGTCCTGACTTTC. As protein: CASGTGGSGANVLTF.